What follows describes a single T cell receptor (beta chain). Its antigen is unidentified. This specimen belongs to a study of cytomegalovirus exposure and HLA in healthy donors. Across the whole study: HLA-typed donors were the source of about 85 million unique TCRs, which an early data release held.

The germline gives CDR1 SGHNT, CDR2 YYREEE (reference sequence). V trimming: 4 bases; J trimming: 2 bases; junction bases outside the gene matches: 6. This CDR3 is built from 15 residues. Broader study findings: Most CMV-associated TCR beta chains were later found to appear HLA-restricted.

Researchers ran the PCR with 60 Vbeta and 13 Jbeta primers. Profiling relied on immunoSEQ multiplex PCR, and the TCRdb table lists in-frame clones only, not all of them. Of 150,000 to 200,000 clones in the sample, roughly 85% were seen once. The chain joins TRBV5-4 to TRBJ2-7; 10 bases match TRBD1. This clonotype originated in a woman aged 25-40 years in good health and CMV-seropositive. Sequencing was carried out using PBMCs. CDR3 nucleotide sequence: TGTGCCAGCAGCGCCGGGACAGGGGATGCCTACGAGCAGTACTTC. It translates to CASSAGTGDAYEQYF.